A single sample is the source of the 20 T cell receptor beta chains below, sequenced in a study of T cells in women clearing cervical HPV infection. TCRdb keeps only in-frame clones here, not all; method: immunoSEQ multiplex PCR. The sample totals some 30,000 clones; its top ten clones hold approximately 8.3%. Sequenced sample: blood buffy coat. Receptors originate from a woman aged 18 to 69 with a cervical HPV16 infection that either progressed to CIN3+ or cleared (not recorded which).

About this clone: The read finishes 3 residues shy of the CDR3 end, and the germline J gene is used to complete it. The J gene is TRBJ2-3, the V gene TRBV20-1; no definite D call. Germline loops: CDR1 DFQATT, CDR2 SNEGSKA (reference sequence). The V gene lost 3 bases and the J gene lost 0 bases, with 13 bases spanning the gap. The CDR3 loop spans 15 amino acids. The sequenced CDR3 bases are TGCAGTGCTAGGAGCGCTATATCTAGCACAGATACG. This translates into CSARSAISSTDT. The whole CDR3 is CSARSAISSTDTQYF.

Partial CDR3 DNA: TGTGCCAGCAGCGAAAACCTTGAGGACGAG. This translates into CASSENLEDE. The full CDR3 reads CASSENLEDEQYF. The gene calls are TRBV14 and TRBJ2-7; D uncertain. Coverage ceases 3 residues before the CDR3 finishes, and the germline J gene fills in the end. Germline CDR1 and CDR2: SGHDN and FVKESK. The germline V and J ends were trimmed by 5 bases and 5 bases, with 13 bases remaining between them. The CDR3 is 13 amino acids.

This clone is called medium-sized (0.01 to 0.1%) based on its frequency. The missing CDR3 end, 3 residues past where the read stops, is filled in from the germline J gene. The chain couples TRBV7-7 to TRBJ2-2, with 8 bases fitting TRBD2. The CDR3 has 14 residues. With 8 bases clipped from V and 6 bases from J, the junction kept 8 bases outside the gene matches. The germline V gene has CDR1 SSHAT and CDR2 FNYEAQ (reference sequence). CDR3 bases read: TGTGCCAGCGCTGATAGCGGGATGCCCGGGGAG. It is translated as CASADSGMPGE. The complete CDR3 protein is CASADSGMPGELFF.

A remark on this clone: The CDR3 extends 3 residues past the end of the read, so its final part is completed from the germline J gene. The chain links TRBV27 to TRBJ1-6; TRBD1 is a possible D gene (6 bases). The V end was cut by 4 bases, the J end by 9 bases, with 13 bases between. The germline V gene encodes CDR1 MNHEY and CDR2 SMNVEV (reference sequence). This CDR3 has 14 residues. The CDR3 is CASSSPGHLSPLHF. Incomplete CDR3 DNA: TGTGCCAGCAGTTCTCCGGGACATCTTTCACCC.

Notes on this clone: The read ends 3 residues shy of where the CDR3 ends; the end is completed using the germline J gene. This chain links TRBV10-1 with TRBJ2-3; weak D call: TRBD2 (6 bases). CDR1 WNHNN and CDR2 SYGVQD come from the germline V gene (reference sequence). The germline V and J ends were trimmed by 3 bases and 2 bases, with 9 bases remaining between them. The CDR3 is 14 amino acids. CDR3 in amino acids: CASSDGGNTDTQYF. The part of the CDR3 DNA that was read is TGCGCCAGCAGTGACGGCGGGAACACAGATACG.

On this clone: The read stops 3 residues short of the end of the CDR3; the missing end is completed from the germline J gene. This rearrangement joins TRBV19 to TRBJ1-2; 12 bases align to TRBD1. The CDR3 consists of 13 residues. Germline loops: CDR1 LNHDA, CDR2 SQIVND (reference sequence). This chain's CDR3 is CASMRGQGAGYTF. The sequenced part of the CDR3 DNA is TGTGCCAGTATGCGGGGACAGGGGGCCGGC.

As regards this clone: The read terminates 3 residues ahead of where the CDR3 ends, so the germline J gene completes it. The rearrangement joins TRBV14 to TRBJ2-1; TRBD2 agrees at 8 bases. From germline, CDR1 is SGHDN and CDR2 FVKESK. V trimming: 4 bases; J trimming: 8 bases; junction bases outside the gene matches: 13. CDR3 length: 16 amino acids. CDR3: CASSPEGRGVFDEQFF. Incomplete CDR3 DNA: TGTGCCAGCAGCCCCGAGGGGCGGGGGGTATTCGATGAG.

About this clone itself: The read gets to within 3 residues of the CDR3 end, and the germline J gene fills in the rest. The genes are TRBV19 and TRBJ1-6, with no clear D. V lost 5 bases, J lost 7 bases, and 9 bases lay in between. The CDR3 length is 13 residues. Germline CDR1 LNHDA, CDR2 SQIVND (reference sequence). CDR3 sequence: CASSEGGNSPLHF. The CDR3 bases that were read are TGTGCCAGTAGTGAGGGCGGGAATTCACCC.

This CDR3 is CASSRQDSNSPLFF. CDR3 bases read: TGCGCCAGCAGTCGACAGGATTCGAATTCACCA. The chain is built from TRBV5-1 and TRBJ1-4, with a weak D call TRBD1 (6 bases). The CDR3 end falls 3 residues outside the read, so it is completed with the germline J gene. The CDR3 covers 14 residues. Germline V gene lookup returns CDR1 SGHRS and CDR2 YFSETQ.

As to this clone: The read ends 3 residues before the CDR3 terminus; that terminus is restored from the germline J gene. The chain couples TRBV5-1 to TRBJ1-1; the D is unclear. V was pared by 1 base and J by 4 bases, with 11 bases between. The CDR3 loop spans 14 amino acids. CDR1 is SGHRS and CDR2 is YFSETQ in the germline V gene. The CDR3 loop is CASSLLVKGTEAFF. The part of the CDR3 DNA that was read is TGCGCCAGCAGCTTGTTGGTGAAGGGCACTGAA.

Notes on this clone: The sequenced fragment ends 3 residues before the CDR3 boundary, so the rest is inferred from the germline J gene. The chain employs TRBV5-1 and TRBJ2-5, with 14 bases that match TRBD2. Trimming removed 5 bases from V and 4 bases from J; junction bases left unmatched: 1. This CDR3 has 14 residues. Germline V gives CDR1 SGHRS, CDR2 YFSETQ. CDR3 DNA (partial): TGCGCCAGCAGGGGACTAGCGGGAGTAGAGACC. It yields the protein CASRGLAGVET. The CDR3 in its entirety is CASRGLAGVETQYF.

As to this clone: The CDR3 end is not reached by the read, which stops 3 residues before it; the germline J gene fills it in. The rearrangement uses TRBV18 and TRBJ2-3; 10 bases are a match to TRBD2. This CDR3 spans 15 amino acids. The V gene's germline CDR1 is KGHSH and CDR2 LQKENI. CDR3 DNA (partial): TGTGCCAGCTCACTGACTAGCGGGTACCAAGAGACG. Protein product: CASSLTSGYQET. In full, the CDR3 reads CASSLTSGYQETQYF.

This CDR3 is CASSSGEGSYGYTF. The sequenced CDR3 bases are TGTGCCAGTAGTTCCGGGGAAGGCAGCTATGGC. This chain uses TRBV19 with TRBJ1-2; D ambiguous. The read comes to an end 3 residues before the CDR3 does, leaving the germline J gene to fill in the end. Trimming pared 5 bases from V and 4 bases from J, leaving 14 bases between. Germline CDR1 LNHDA, CDR2 SQIVND (reference sequence). The CDR3 contains 14 residues.

CDR3 sequence reads: CASGVVGGETQYF. Partial CDR3 DNA: TGTGCCAGCGGGGTAGTCGGGGGTGAGACC. V usage is TRBV7-9 and J usage is TRBJ2-5; TRBD2 might be the D (6 bases). The read ends 3 residues early relative to the CDR3; the germline J gene fills the gap. Germline assignment: CDR1 SEHNR and CDR2 FQNEAQ (reference sequence). With 8 bases removed from V and 5 bases from J, the gap between germline ends came to 15 bases. The CDR3 contains 13 residues.

This clone shows up as medium-sized by frequency. This CDR3 reads CASSEEVSGPLSEQFF. The covered CDR3 bases are TGTGCCAGCAGTGAAGAGGTTAGCGGCCCCTTGAGTGAG. The V and J genes are TRBV6-1 and TRBJ2-1, with a weak D call TRBD2 (6 bases). The read comes to an end 3 residues before the CDR3 does, leaving the germline J gene to fill in the end. The CDR3 has 16 amino acids. Germline CDR1 is MNHNS and CDR2 is SASEGT. Trimming took 1 base from V and 9 from J, leaving 19 bases between them.

Concerning this clone: With the read ending 3 residues before the CDR3 end, the germline J gene is used to fill in that end. This chain joins TRBV20-1 and TRBJ2-1; TRBD2 aligns across 10 bases. Germline V lookup: CDR1 DFQATT, CDR2 SNEGSKA (reference sequence). With 4 bases clipped from V and 4 bases from J, the junction kept 4 bases outside the gene matches. The CDR3 loop spans 14 amino acids. CDR3 DNA, as far as it was read: TGCAGTGCTAAGACTAGCGGGTCATACAATGAG. Its translation is CSAKTSGSYNE. The whole CDR3 sequence is CSAKTSGSYNEQFF.

A note on this clone: The read terminates 3 residues ahead of where the CDR3 ends, so the germline J gene completes it. The chain employs TRBV5-5 and TRBJ2-2; D may be TRBD2 (7 bases). Germline V gene data show CDR1 as SGHKS and CDR2 as YYEKEE (reference sequence). The CDR3 is 15 residues long. CDR3 amino acids: CASSPGEGPNEKLFF. The DNA read from the CDR3 is TGTGCCAGCAGCCCAGGGGAGGGTCCTAATGAAAAG.

Points on this clone: The read ends 3 residues before the CDR3 terminus; that terminus is restored from the germline J gene. The chain carries TRBV30 and TRBJ2-2; perhaps TRBD2 as D (6 bases). This CDR3 is built from 15 residues. Germline V gene lookup returns CDR1 GTSNPN and CDR2 SVGIG (reference sequence). With 2 bases removed from V and 5 bases from J, the gap between germline ends came to 15 bases. The part of the CDR3 DNA that was read is TGTGCCTGGAGTCACGGGGGAGCGGAGACCGGGGAG. Its translation: CAWSHGGAETGE. The full CDR3 reads CAWSHGGAETGELFF. The full variable domain, with the rest looked up from reference TRBV30 and TRBJ2-2, is SQTIHQWPATLVQPVGSPLSLECTVEGTSNPNLYWYRQAAGRGLQLLFYSVGIGQISSEVPQNLSASRPQDRQFILSSKKLLLSDSGFYLCAWSHGGAETGELFFGEGSRLTVL.

To note about this clone: The CDR3 end lies 3 residues beyond the end of the read and is filled in from the germline J gene. The J gene is TRBJ2-7, the V gene TRBV11-3, with TRBD2 identical over 8 bases. The trim removed 5 bases at V and 1 base at J, leaving 7 bases unmatched. The CDR3 is made up of 15 amino acids. In germline, CDR1 is SGHNT, CDR2 YENEEA. The CDR3 sequence: CASSDSRGGSYEQYF. The CDR3 DNA, read in part, is TGTGCCAGCAGCGATTCACGGGGGGGGTCCTACGAG.

A remark on this clone: The CDR3 is cut off 3 residues early in the read; its end comes from the germline J gene. The chain combines TRBV20-1 with TRBJ2-1; 7 bases line up with TRBD1. Germline CDR1 is DFQATT and CDR2 is SNEGSKA (reference sequence). The V segment lost 5 bases and the J segment 6 bases; nucleotides outside the gene matches: 10. CDR3 length: 14 amino acids. The CDR3 loop reads CSALEPTGSNEQFF. CDR3 DNA, as far as it was read: TGCAGTGCTCTCGAGCCGACAGGGTCCAATGAG.